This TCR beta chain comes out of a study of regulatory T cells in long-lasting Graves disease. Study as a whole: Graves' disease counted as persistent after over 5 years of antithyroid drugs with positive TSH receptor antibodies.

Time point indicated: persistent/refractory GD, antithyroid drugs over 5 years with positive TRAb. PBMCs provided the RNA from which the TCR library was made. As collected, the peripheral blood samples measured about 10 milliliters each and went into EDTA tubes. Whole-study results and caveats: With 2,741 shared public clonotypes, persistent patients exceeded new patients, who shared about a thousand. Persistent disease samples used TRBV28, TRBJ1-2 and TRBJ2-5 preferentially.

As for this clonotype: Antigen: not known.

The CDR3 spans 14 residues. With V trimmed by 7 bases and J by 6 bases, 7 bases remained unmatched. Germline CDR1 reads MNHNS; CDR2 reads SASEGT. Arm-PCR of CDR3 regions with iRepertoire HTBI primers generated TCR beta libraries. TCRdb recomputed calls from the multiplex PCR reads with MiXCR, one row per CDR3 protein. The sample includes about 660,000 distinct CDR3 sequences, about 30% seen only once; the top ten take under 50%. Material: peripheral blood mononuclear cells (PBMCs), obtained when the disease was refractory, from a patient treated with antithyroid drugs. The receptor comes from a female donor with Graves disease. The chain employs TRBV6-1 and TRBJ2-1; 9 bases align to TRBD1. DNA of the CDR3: TGTGCCAGCACCGATCCGGGACAGGGCAATGAGCAGTTCTTC. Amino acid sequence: CASTDPGQGNEQFF.